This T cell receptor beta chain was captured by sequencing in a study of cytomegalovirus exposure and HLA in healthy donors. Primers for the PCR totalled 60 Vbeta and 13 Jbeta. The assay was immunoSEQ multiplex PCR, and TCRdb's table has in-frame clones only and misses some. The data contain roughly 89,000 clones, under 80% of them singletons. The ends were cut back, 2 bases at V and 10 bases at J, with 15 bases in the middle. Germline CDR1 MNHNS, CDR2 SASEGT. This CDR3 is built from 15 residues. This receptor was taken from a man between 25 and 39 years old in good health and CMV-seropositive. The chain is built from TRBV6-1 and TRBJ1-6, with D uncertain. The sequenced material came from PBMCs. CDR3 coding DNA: TGTGCCAGCAGTGAATTTGAGACACCTGACTCACCCCTCCACTTT. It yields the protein CASSEFETPDSPLHF.